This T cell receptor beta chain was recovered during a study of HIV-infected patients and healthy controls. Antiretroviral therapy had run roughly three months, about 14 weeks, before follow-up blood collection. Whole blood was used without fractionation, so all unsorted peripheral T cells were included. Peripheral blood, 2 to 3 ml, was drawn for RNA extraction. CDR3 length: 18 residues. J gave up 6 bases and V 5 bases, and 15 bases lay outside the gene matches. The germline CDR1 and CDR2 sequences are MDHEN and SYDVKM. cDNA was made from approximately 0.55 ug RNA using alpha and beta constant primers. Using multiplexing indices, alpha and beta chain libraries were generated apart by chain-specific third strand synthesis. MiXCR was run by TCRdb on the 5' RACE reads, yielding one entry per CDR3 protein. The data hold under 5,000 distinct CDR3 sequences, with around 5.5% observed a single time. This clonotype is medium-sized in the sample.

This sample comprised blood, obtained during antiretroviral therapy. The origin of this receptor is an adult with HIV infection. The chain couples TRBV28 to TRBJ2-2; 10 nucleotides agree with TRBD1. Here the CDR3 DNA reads TGTGCCAGCAGTACGCCCGGGACAGGGGTCGTTTTCGCCGGGGAGCTGTTTTTT. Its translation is CASSTPGTGVVFAGELFF.